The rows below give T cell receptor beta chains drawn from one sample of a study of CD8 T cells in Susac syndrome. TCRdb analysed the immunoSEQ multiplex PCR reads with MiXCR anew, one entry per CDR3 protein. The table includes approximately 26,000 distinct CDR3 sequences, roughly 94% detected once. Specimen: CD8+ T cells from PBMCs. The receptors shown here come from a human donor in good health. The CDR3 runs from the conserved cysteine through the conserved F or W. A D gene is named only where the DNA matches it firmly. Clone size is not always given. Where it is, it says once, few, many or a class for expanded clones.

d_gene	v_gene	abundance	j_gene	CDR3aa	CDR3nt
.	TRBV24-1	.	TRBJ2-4	CATSDFLRPKNIQYF	TGTGCCACCAGTGATTTCTTACGGCCCAAAAACATTCAGTACTTC
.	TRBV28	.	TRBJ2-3	CASSFSSLGTDTQYF	TGTGCCAGCAGTTTTTCGAGTCTGGGAACAGATACGCAGTATTTT
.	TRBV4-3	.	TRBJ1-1	CASSQDSGVNTEAFF	TGCGCCAGCAGCCAAGATTCAGGCGTGAACACTGAAGCTTTCTTT
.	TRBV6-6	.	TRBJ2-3	CASSPVRGGGTDTQYF	TGTGCCAGCAGCCCCGTCCGAGGAGGGGGCACAGATACGCAGTATTTT
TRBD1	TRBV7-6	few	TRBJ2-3	CASSFTSGQGYAHTQYF	TGTGCCAGCAGCTTCACCTCTGGACAGGGTTATGCCCATACGCAGTATTTT
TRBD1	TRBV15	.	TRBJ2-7	CATTPGTGGYEQYF	TGTGCCACCACCCCAGGGACAGGGGGCTACGAGCAGTACTTC
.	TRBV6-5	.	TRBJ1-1	CASSYSKSGWDTEAFF	TGTGCCAGCAGTTACTCGAAGTCAGGGTGGGACACTGAAGCTTTCTTT
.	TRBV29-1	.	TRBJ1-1	CSVDGQTNTEAFF	TGCAGCGTTGATGGCCAGACGAACACTGAAGCTTTCTTT
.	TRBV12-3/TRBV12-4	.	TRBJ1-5	CASQEAGLQPQHF	TGTGCCAGCCAAGAAGCAGGGTTACAGCCCCAGCATTTT
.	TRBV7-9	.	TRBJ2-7	CASSLVVFTPSLYEQYF	TGTGCCAGCAGCCTGGTAGTTTTCACTCCGAGTTTATACGAGCAGTACTTC
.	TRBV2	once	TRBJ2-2	CASSTVGELFF	TGTGCCAGCAGTACCGTCGGGGAGCTGTTTTTT
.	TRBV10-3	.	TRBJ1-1	CAISESRWASTEAFF	TGTGCCATCAGTGAATCACGCTGGGCGAGCACTGAAGCTTTCTTT
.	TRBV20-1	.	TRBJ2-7	CSATDRAYEQYF	TGCAGTGCCACGGACAGAGCCTACGAGCAGTACTTC
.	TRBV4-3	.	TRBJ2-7	CASSQDRGVYEQYF	TGCGCCAGCAGCCAAGATCGGGGAGTCTACGAGCAGTACTTC
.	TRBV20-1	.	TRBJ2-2	CSARAPGTGELFF	TGCAGTGCTAGAGCCCCTGGGACCGGGGAGCTGTTTTTT
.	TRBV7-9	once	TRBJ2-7	CASSLSRDKSTYEQYF	TGTGCCAGCAGCTTATCGCGGGACAAGTCTACCTACGAGCAGTACTTC
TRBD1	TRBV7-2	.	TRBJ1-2	CASSSAVGGYGYTF	TGTGCCAGCAGCTCCGCCGTAGGGGGCTACGGCTACACCTTC
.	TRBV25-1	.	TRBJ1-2	CASSEYRTDGLSF	TGTGCCAGCAGTGAATATAGAACGGACGGGCTTTCATTC
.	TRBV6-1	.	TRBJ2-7	CASSGQSYEQYF	TGTGCCAGCAGCGGACAGTCCTACGAGCAGTACTTC
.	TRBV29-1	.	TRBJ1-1	CSVEGVGGRVRTEAFF	TGCAGCGTTGAAGGAGTAGGAGGCAGGGTGAGAACTGAAGCTTTCTTT
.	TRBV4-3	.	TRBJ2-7	CASSPGISYEQYF	TGCGCCAGCAGCCCAGGGATCTCCTACGAGCAGTACTTC
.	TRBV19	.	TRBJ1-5	CASSIGSIQPQHF	TGTGCCAGTAGTATAGGTTCGATTCAGCCCCAGCATTTT
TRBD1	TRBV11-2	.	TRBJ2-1	CASSSGTVQDDEQFF	TGTGCCAGCAGCTCGGGGACAGTCCAGGACGATGAGCAGTTCTTC
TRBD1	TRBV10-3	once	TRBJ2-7	CAISDSDRGDEQYF	TGTGCCATCAGTGATTCGGACAGGGGGGACGAGCAGTACTTC
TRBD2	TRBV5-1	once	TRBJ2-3	CASSPGGENTDTQYF	TGCGCCAGCAGCCCGGGGGGTGAAAACACAGATACGCAGTATTTT
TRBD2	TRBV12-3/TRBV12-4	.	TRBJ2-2	CASSPGLAGTGELFF	TGTGCCAGCAGTCCTGGACTAGCGGGGACCGGGGAGCTGTTTTTT